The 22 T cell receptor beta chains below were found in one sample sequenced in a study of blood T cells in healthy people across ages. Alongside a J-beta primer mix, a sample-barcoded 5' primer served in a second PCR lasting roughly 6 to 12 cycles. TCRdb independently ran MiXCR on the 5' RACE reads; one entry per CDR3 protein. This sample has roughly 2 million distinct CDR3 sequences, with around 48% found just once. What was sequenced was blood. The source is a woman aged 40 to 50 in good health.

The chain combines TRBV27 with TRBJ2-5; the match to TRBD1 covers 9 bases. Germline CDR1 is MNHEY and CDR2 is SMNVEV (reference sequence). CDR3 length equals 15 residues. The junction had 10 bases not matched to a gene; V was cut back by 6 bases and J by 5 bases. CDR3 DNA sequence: TGTGCCAGCAGGGGACCGGGACAGGGTGCGGAGACCCAGTACTTC. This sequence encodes CASRGPGQGAETQYF.

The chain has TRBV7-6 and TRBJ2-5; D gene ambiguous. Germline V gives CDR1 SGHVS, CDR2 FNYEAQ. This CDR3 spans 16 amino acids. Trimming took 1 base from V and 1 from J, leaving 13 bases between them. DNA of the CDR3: TGTGCCAGCAGCTTAGTCAGGCTGCAACGCCAAGAGACCCAGTACTTC. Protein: CASSLVRLQRQETQYF.

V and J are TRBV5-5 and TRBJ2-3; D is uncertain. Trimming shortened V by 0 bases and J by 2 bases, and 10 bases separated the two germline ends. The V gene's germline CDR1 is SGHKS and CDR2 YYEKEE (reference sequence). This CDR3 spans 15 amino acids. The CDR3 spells CASSLGQIFTDTQYF. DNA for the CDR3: TGTGCCAGCAGCTTGGGTCAGATATTCACAGATACGCAGTATTTT.

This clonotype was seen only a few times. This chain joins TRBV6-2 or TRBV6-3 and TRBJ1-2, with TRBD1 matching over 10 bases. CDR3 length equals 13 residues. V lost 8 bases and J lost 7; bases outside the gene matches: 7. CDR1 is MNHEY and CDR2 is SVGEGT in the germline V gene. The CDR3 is CASHGTGVRGYTF. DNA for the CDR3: TGTGCCAGCCACGGGACAGGGGTGCGTGGCTACACCTTC.

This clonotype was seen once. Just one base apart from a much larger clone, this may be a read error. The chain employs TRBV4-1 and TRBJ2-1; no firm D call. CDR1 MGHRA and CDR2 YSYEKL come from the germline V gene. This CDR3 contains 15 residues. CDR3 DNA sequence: TGCGCCAGCAGTCAAGGGCCCCTTTATAGGGATGAGCAGTTCTTC. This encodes CASSQGPLYRDEQFF.

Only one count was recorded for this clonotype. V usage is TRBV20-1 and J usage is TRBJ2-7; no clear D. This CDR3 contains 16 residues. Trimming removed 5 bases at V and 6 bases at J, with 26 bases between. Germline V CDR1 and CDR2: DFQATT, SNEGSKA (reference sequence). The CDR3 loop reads CSACPLVQFNLGEQYF. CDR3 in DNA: TGCAGTGCTTGCCCCCTTGTCCAGTTTAATTTGGGCGAGCAGTACTTC.

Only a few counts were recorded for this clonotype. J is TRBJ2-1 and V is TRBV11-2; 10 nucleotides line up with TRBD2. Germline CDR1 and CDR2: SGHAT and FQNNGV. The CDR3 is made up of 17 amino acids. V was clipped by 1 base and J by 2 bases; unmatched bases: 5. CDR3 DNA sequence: TGTGCCAGCAGCTTAGGGAGCGGGGGGGCCACCTACAATGAGCAGTTCTTC. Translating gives CASSLGSGGATYNEQFF. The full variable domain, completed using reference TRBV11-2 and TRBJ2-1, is EAGVAQSPRYKIIEKRQSVAFWCNPISGHATLYWYQQILGQGPKLLIQFQNNGVVDDSQLPKDRFSAERLKGVDSTLKIQPAKLEDSAVYLCASSLGSGGATYNEQFFGPGTRLTVL.

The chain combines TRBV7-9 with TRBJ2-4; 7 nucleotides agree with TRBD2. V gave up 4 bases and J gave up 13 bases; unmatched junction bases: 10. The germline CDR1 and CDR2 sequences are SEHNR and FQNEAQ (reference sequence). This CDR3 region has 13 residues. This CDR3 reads CASSWGGPQAQYF. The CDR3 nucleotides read TGTGCCAGCAGCTGGGGGGGACCCCAAGCCCAGTACTTC.

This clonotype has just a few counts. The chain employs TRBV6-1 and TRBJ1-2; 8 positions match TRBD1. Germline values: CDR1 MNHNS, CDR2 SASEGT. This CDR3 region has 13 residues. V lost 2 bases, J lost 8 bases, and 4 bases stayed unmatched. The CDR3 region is CASSEQGAGGYTF. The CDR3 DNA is TGTGCCAGCAGTGAACAGGGGGCTGGGGGCTACACCTTC.

The CDR3 bases are TGTGCCATCAGTGATCTGGGACAGGGAGTCTATAATTCACCCCTCCACTTT. This encodes CAISDLGQGVYNSPLHF. The chain recombines TRBV10-3 with TRBJ1-6; TRBD1 agrees at 9 bases. Per the germline V gene, CDR1 is ENHRY and CDR2 is SYGVKD. J gave up 3 bases and V 3 bases, and 6 bases lay outside the gene matches. The CDR3 extends over 17 amino acids.

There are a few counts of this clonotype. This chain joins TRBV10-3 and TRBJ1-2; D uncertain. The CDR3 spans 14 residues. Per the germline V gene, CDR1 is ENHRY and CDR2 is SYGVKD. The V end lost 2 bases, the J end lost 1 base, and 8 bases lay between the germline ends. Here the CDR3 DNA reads TGTGCCATCAGTGAGGGCACAAATAACTATGGCTACACCTTC. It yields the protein CAISEGTNNYGYTF.

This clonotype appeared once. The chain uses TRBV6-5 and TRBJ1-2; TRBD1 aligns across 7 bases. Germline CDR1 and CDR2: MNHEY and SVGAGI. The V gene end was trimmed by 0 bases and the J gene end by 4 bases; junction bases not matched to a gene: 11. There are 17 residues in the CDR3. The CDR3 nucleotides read TGTGCCAGCAGTTACTCTTCTGGGACAGTAGGACCCTATGGCTACACCTTC. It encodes CASSYSSGTVGPYGYTF.

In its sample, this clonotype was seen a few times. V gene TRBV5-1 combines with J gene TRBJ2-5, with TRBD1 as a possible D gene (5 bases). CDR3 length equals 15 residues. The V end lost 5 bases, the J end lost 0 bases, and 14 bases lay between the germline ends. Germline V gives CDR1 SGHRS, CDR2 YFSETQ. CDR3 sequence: CASSSTDTHQETQYF. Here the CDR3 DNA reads TGCGCCAGCAGTAGCACGGACACCCACCAAGAGACCCAGTACTTC.

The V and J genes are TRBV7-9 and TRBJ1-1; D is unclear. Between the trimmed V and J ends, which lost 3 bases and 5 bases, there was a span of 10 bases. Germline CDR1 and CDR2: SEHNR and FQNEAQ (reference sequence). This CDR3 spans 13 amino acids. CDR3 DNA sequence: TGTGCCAGCAGCTTTTCCTCGGGGACTGAAGCTTTCTTT. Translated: CASSFSSGTEAFF.

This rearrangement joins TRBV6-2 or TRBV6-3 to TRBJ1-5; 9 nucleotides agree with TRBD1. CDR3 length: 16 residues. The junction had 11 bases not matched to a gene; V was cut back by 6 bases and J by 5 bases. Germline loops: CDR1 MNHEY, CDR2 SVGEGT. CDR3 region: CASSQNRGLADQPQHF. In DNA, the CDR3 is TGTGCCAGCAGCCAGAACAGGGGGCTCGCGGATCAGCCCCAGCATTTT.

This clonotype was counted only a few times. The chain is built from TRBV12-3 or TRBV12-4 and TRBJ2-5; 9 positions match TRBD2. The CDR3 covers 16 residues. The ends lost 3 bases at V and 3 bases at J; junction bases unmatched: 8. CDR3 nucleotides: TGTGCCAGCAGTTTGCCTGGATTAGCGGGAGAAGAGACCCAGTACTTC. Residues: CASSLPGLAGEETQYF.

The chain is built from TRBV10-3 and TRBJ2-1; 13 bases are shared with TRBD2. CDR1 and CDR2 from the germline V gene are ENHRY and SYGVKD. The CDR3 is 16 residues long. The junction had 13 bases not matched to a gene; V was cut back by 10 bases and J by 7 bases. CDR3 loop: CATTEKLAGGGNEQFF. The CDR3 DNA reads TGTGCCACGACGGAAAAACTAGCGGGGGGGGGGAATGAGCAGTTCTTC.

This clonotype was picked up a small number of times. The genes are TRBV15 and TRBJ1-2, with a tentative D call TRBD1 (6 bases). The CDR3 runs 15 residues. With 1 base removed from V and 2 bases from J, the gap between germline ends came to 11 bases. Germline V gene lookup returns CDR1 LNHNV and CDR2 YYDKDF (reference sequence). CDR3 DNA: TGTGCCACCAGCAGAGGTTCGGGGGCCAACTATGGCTACACCTTC. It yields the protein CATSRGSGANYGYTF.

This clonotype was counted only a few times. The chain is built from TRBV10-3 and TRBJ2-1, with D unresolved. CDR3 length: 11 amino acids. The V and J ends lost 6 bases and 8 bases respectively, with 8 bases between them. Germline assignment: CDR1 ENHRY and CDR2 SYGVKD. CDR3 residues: CAIRASDEQFF. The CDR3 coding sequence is TGTGCCATCAGAGCTTCCGATGAGCAGTTCTTC.

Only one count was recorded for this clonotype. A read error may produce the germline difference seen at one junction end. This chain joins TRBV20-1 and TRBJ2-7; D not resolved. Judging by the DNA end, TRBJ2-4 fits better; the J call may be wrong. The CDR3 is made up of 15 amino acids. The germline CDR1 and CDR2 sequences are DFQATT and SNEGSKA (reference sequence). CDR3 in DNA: TGCAGTGCTAGAGAGATCGGAGCAGCCAAAAGCATTCAGTACTTC. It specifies CSAREIGAAKSIQYF.

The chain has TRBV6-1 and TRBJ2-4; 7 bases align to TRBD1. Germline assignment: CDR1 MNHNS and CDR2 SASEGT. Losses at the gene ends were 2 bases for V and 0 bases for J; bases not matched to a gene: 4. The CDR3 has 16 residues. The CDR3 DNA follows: TGTGCCAGCAGTGAATGGGACAGACTAGCCAAAAACATTCAGTACTTC. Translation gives CASSEWDRLAKNIQYF.

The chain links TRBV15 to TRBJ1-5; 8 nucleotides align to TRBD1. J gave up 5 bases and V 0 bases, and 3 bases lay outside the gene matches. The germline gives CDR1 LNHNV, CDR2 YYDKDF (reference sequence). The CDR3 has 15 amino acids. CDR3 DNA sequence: TGTGCCACCAGCAGAGATACACAGGGGGATCAGCCCCAGCATTTT. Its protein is CATSRDTQGDQPQHF.